The T cell receptor (beta chain) described here comes from a study of blood T cell repertoires in COVID-19. As for the study in general: Sources were T cells, B-cell-depleted T cells, or PBMCs; the material itself was cDNA or gDNA.

Assay used: immunoSEQ multiplex PCR; TCRdb lists only in-frame clones, some missing. The sample contains about 210,000 clones, roughly 84% of which appear only once. The V segment lost 11 bases and the J segment 0 bases; nucleotides outside the gene matches: 18. The CDR3 runs 19 residues. Germline assignment: CDR1 KGHDR and CDR2 SFDVKD. The sequencing input was peripheral blood. The V and J genes are TRBV24-1 and TRBJ2-1, with 10 positions matching TRBD1. This TCR was sampled from a man between 45 and 60 years old with active or convalescent COVID-19. CDR3 sequence reads: CAIVLGQGTKSSSYNEQFF. In nucleotides, the CDR3 is TGTGCCATCGTGCTGGGACAGGGGACCAAGTCGAGCTCCTACAATGAGCAGTTCTTC.